The 26 T cell receptor beta chains presented below share a single source sample, sequenced in a study of tumor-infiltrating lymphocytes in primary liver carcinoma. Reverse transcription of approximately 0.55 ug total RNA with a constant-region primer produced TCR beta cDNA. Amplification in three nested multiplex PCR rounds with slightly modified ARM-PCR gave rise to TCR beta libraries. For roughly 11 cycles apiece, the opening two PCR rounds ran with TRBV1-TRBV30 forward primers and a C-beta reverse primer. TCRdb re-called the multiplex PCR reads with MiXCR, one entry per CDR3 protein. The sample includes about 200,000 distinct CDR3 sequences, around three fifths of them seen just once. Blood RNA originated from unsorted whole blood, with germline DNA additionally extracted. Sequenced material: peripheral blood. The origin of the receptors is an older woman with primary liver carcinoma and hepatitis B virus infection.

This clonotype was recorded a few times. This chain uses TRBV7-9 with TRBJ2-7; D gene unclear. The CDR3 length is 13 residues. V was shortened by 1 base and J by 6 bases, with 10 bases between the two germline ends. The germline gives CDR1 SEHNR, CDR2 FQNEAQ (reference sequence). CDR3 amino acids: CASSLVPGVEQYF. The CDR3, as DNA: TGTGCCAGCAGCTTAGTACCTGGGGTCGAGCAGTACTTC.

This clonotype was seen ten or more times. The chain is built from TRBV28 and TRBJ2-7, with D hard to call. Trimming took off 8 bases at V and 5 bases at J, with 25 bases between the two ends. The CDR3 loop spans 16 amino acids. Per germline, CDR1 MDHEN and CDR2 SYDVKM. CDR3 residues: CASALRTSLTFNEQYF. The DNA for the CDR3 is TGTGCCAGCGCCCTCAGGACGTCCCTAACTTTCAACGAGCAGTACTTC.

About this clonotype itself: The junction departs from the called germline gene at one end, perhaps through a read error. V usage is TRBV30 and J usage is TRBJ1-6; D is unresolved. The germline gives CDR1 GTSNPN, CDR2 SVGIG (reference sequence). The CDR3 covers 15 residues. The chain's CDR3 is CVWSDRSSYNSPLHF. CDR3 DNA: TGTGTCTGGAGTGACCGAAGCTCCTATAATTCACCCCTCCACTTT. Supplemented by reference TRBV30 and TRBJ1-6, the full variable domain reads SQTIHQWPATLVQPVGSPLSLECTVEGTSNPNLYWYRQAAGRGLQLLFYSVGIGQISSEVPQNLSASRPQDRQFILSSKKLLLSDSGFYLCVWSDRSSYNSPLHFGNGTRLTVT.

This clonotype has a handful of counts. V usage is TRBV30 and J usage is TRBJ2-7; D is unresolved. Germline values: CDR1 GTSNPN, CDR2 SVGIG (reference sequence). Trimming shortened V by 3 bases and J by 1 base, and 7 bases separated the two germline ends. The CDR3 consists of 12 residues. CDR3 region: CAWSAVSYEQYF. The CDR3 nucleotides are TGTGCCTGGAGCGCGGTATCCTACGAGCAGTACTTC.

To note about this clonotype: One end of the junction does not line up with germline, which may come from a read error. This chain connects TRBV11-2 to TRBJ2-2; 9 bases map to TRBD2. There are 19 residues in the CDR3. CDR1 is SGHAT, CDR2 FQNNGV, per germline. The CDR3 region has the DNA TGTACCAGCAGACGAGGATTAGCGGGAGTTCGGTTGGGCACCGGGGAGCTGTTTTTT. It yields the protein CTSRRGLAGVRLGTGELFF.

Comments on this clonotype: A much larger clone sits a single nucleotide away, making a read error possible. This chain uses TRBV6-6 with TRBJ1-5; 11 positions match TRBD1. Gene TRBJ2-3 matches the end of the DNA better, so the J call may be wrong. The V gene's germline CDR1 is MNHNY and CDR2 SVGAGI (reference sequence). The CDR3 is 15 amino acids. DNA of the CDR3: TGTGCCAGCAGTCTCGGACAGGGGGCGGGTCAGCCCCAGTATTTT. Protein product: CASSLGQGAGQPQYF.

V gene TRBV29-1 combines with J gene TRBJ1-2; maybe TRBD1 (5 bases). The CDR3 is 13 amino acids. Trimming took off 4 bases at V and 11 bases at J, with 20 bases between the two ends. The germline gives CDR1 SQVTM, CDR2 ANQGSEA. CDR3 in DNA: TGCAGCGTTGGAGATCGGACGAGGGGTGATTACACCTTC. As protein: CSVGDRTRGDYTF.

This clonotype was seen only once. J is TRBJ2-2 and V is TRBV11-2, with D possibly matching TRBD1 (5 bases). In germline, CDR1 is SGHAT, CDR2 FQNNGV. V lost 9 bases and J lost 7, with 15 bases in between. This CDR3 has 13 residues. CDR3 in DNA: TGTGCCAGGACCTTAAGAAGGGGCGGGGAGCTGTTTTTT. Its protein product is CARTLRRGGELFF.

In the case of this clonotype: Here the CDR3 omits its conserved ending phenylalanine or tryptophan, so a read error is the likely source. V usage is TRBV5-6 and J usage is TRBJ2-3; no clear D gene. Trimming shortened V by 1 base and J by 0 bases, and 9 bases separated the two germline ends. Germline V CDR1 and CDR2: SGHDT, YYEEEE. There are 15 residues in the CDR3. CDR3 in amino acids: CASSLFGASTDTQYL. CDR3 in DNA: TGTGCCAGCAGCTTGTTCGGCGCTAGCACAGATACGCAGTATCTT.

The rearrangement uses TRBV7-9 and TRBJ2-3; TRBD2 agrees at 10 bases. CDR1 and CDR2 from the germline V gene are SEHNR and FQNEAQ (reference sequence). Germline trimming cut 3 bases from V and 5 bases from J; bases unmatched to any gene: 5. The CDR3 is 15 amino acids. The CDR3 nucleotides read TGTGCCAGCAGCTTTCCTAGCGGGAGTGTAGATACGCAGTATTTT. This translates into CASSFPSGSVDTQYF.

The rearrangement joins TRBV18 to TRBJ2-6; D remains ambiguous. Trimming removed 3 bases from V and 4 bases from J, with 4 bases in between. The CDR3 loop spans 13 amino acids. Germline-derived CDR1 and CDR2 are KGHSH and LQKENI. CDR3 in DNA: TGTGCCAGCTCACCTAGAGGGGCCAACGTCCTGACTTTC. This sequence encodes CASSPRGANVLTF.

For this clonotype: The junction shows a germline mismatch at one end, possibly a read error. The chain links TRBV10-3 to TRBJ2-1; TRBD2 agrees at 12 bases. The CDR3 totals 13 residues. CDR1 is ENHRY and CDR2 is SYGVKD in the germline V gene. The CDR3 region is CVIGLAGPNEQFF. As DNA, the CDR3 is TGTGTCATCGGACTAGCGGGACCCAATGAGCAGTTCTTC.

This rearrangement joins TRBV10-3 to TRBJ2-3; D is ambiguous. Deletions cut 3 bases from V and 0 bases from J, with 10 bases between. This CDR3 region has 15 residues. Per germline, CDR1 ENHRY and CDR2 SYGVKD. The CDR3 coding sequence is TGTGCCATCAGTGACGAGCGACCTAGCACAGATACGCAGTATTTT. This gives the protein CAISDERPSTDTQYF.

This clonotype was counted ten times or more. CDR3 nucleotides: TGTGCCAGCAGTTTGAGGGCAGGGTACGGCTACACCTTC. Protein sequence: CASSLRAGYGYTF. The J gene is TRBJ1-2, the V gene TRBV12-3 or TRBV12-4; D might be TRBD1 (5 bases). Trimming pared 3 bases from V and 8 bases from J, leaving 13 bases between. The CDR3 sequence is 13 residues long.

The chain employs TRBV5-6 and TRBJ1-1; D not resolved. The CDR3 runs 13 residues. With 4 bases removed from V and 4 bases from J, the gap between germline ends came to 11 bases. Germline V CDR1 and CDR2: SGHDT, YYEEEE. CDR3 nucleotide sequence: TGTGCCAGCAGCGAGGGATCACGCACTGAAGCTTTCTTT. Translating gives CASSEGSRTEAFF.

As concerns this clonotype: A read error may produce the germline difference seen at one junction end. The V call is TRBV6-5, the J call TRBJ2-7; the match to TRBD2 covers 10 bases. The length of the CDR3 is 16 residues. Per germline, CDR1 MNHEY and CDR2 SVGAGI. CDR3 DNA sequence: TGTGTCAGCAGTTACTCGATACTAGCGGGAATCGAGGAGCAGTACTTC. It yields the protein CVSSYSILAGIEEQYF.

This clonotype was seen more than once but under ten times. The chain has TRBV7-9 and TRBJ2-7, with D possibly being TRBD1 (6 bases). CDR1 is SEHNR and CDR2 is FQNEAQ in the germline V gene (reference sequence). Trimming pared 5 bases from V and 4 bases from J, leaving 9 bases between. This CDR3 contains 12 residues. The CDR3 DNA reads as TGTGCCAGCAGCGCGGACAGATACGAGCAGTACTTC. Translating gives CASSADRYEQYF.

A word on this clonotype: The junction departs from the called germline gene at one end, perhaps through a read error. The gene calls are TRBV5-1 and TRBJ2-7, with TRBD2 as a possible D gene (6 bases). Looked up from germline, CDR1 is SGHRS and CDR2 is YFSETQ. The CDR3 length is 17 residues. The CDR3 sequence is CASTSLGGAAGAYEQYF. DNA for the CDR3: TGCGCCAGCACCTCCCTGGGGGGAGCCGCGGGCGCCTACGAGCAATACTTC. The entire variable domain, with the rest obtained from reference TRBV5-1 and TRBJ2-7, is as follows: KAGVTQTPRYLIKTRGQQVTLSCSPISGHRSVSWYQQTPGQGLQFLFEYFSETQRNKGNFPGRFSGRQFSNSRSEMNVSTLELGDSALYLCASTSLGGAAGAYEQYFGPGTRLTVT.

The rearrangement uses TRBV4-2 and TRBJ2-7; no clear D. The V gene's germline CDR1 is LGHNA and CDR2 YNFKEQ. This CDR3 region has 17 residues. Trimming cost V 0 bases and J 7 bases, with 22 bases left between them. CDR3 in DNA: TGTGCCAGCAGCCAAGAGGGTCCAGGATCCCTCTCCTGTGAGCAGTACTTC. Translating it yields CASSQEGPGSLSCEQYF.

Note on this clonotype: Since no conserved phenylalanine or tryptophan closes the CDR3, a read error is the likely cause. This sequence joins TRBV11-2 and TRBJ2-2; tentative D call: TRBD2 (6 bases). The CDR3 spans 16 residues. Germline V gene lookup returns CDR1 SGHAT and CDR2 FQNNGV. CDR3 loop: CTSSLRLGDNTGELFL. Written as DNA, the CDR3 is TGTACCAGCAGCTTACGACTAGGGGATAACACCGGGGAGCTGTTTTTA.

This clonotype was observed at least ten times. CDR3 region: CASSYSGREDYEQYF. Here the CDR3 DNA reads TGTGCCAGCAGTTACTCTGGCAGGGAAGACTACGAGCAGTACTTC. The chain has TRBV6-6 and TRBJ2-7; TRBD1 is a possible D gene (5 bases). This CDR3 spans 15 amino acids. CDR1 is MNHNY, CDR2 SVGAGI, per germline (reference sequence). The V end lost 0 bases, the J end lost 3 bases, and 12 bases lay between the germline ends.

This clonotype was detected only once. V is TRBV11-2 and J is TRBJ2-3; tentative D call: TRBD2 (5 bases). This CDR3 comprises 19 residues. The V and J ends lost 6 bases and 3 bases respectively, with 28 bases between them. From germline, CDR1 is SGHAT and CDR2 FQNNGV. As DNA, the CDR3 is TGTGCCAGCAGGACGGACCCAGCCATGCACCTCGCGGGTACAGATACGCAGTATTTT. Encoded protein: CASRTDPAMHLAGTDTQYF.

Regarding this clonotype: In this CDR3 the conserved last residue, phenylalanine or tryptophan, is missing, so a read error is likely. This chain links TRBV11-2 with TRBJ1-3, with 8 bases matching TRBD1. Germline V gives CDR1 SGHAT, CDR2 FQNNGV. The CDR3 spans 15 residues. Here the CDR3 DNA reads TGTTCCAGCAGCTCGACAGGGGATGCTGGAAACACCATATATCTT. It translates to CSSSSTGDAGNTIYL.

Worth noting for this clonotype: Its ends do not fully match the called genes, so a read error is possible. The chain couples TRBV11-1 to TRBJ2-7, with TRBD2 identical over 12 bases. From germline, CDR1 is SGHAT and CDR2 FQDESV (reference sequence). CDR3 length: 17 amino acids. CDR3 residues: CGSSLEGLAGMAYEQYF. The CDR3 DNA is TGTGGCAGCAGCTTGGAAGGACTAGCGGGAATGGCCTATGAGCAGTACTTC.

At least ten counts were recorded for this clonotype. The chain links TRBV7-8 to TRBJ2-1; 13 positions agree with TRBD2. The V and J ends lost 1 base and 6 bases, in that order; junction bases with no gene match: 3. CDR1 SGHVS and CDR2 FQNEAQ come from the germline V gene. CDR3 size: 16 residues. CDR3 DNA: TGTGCCAGCAGCTTAGTTGGGACTAGCGGGACCAATGAGCAGTTCTTC. The encoded protein is CASSLVGTSGTNEQFF.

About this clonotype: This likely comes from a read error, as the CDR3 has no conserved phenylalanine or tryptophan at its end. The chain joins TRBV10-3 to TRBJ1-1; D may be TRBD1 (6 bases). This CDR3 region has 15 residues. In germline, CDR1 is ENHRY, CDR2 SYGVKD. With 3 bases removed from V and 4 bases from J, the gap between germline ends came to 15 bases. This CDR3 is CAISESQGLGTEAFL. CDR3 bases: TGTGCCATCAGTGAATCACAGGGTTTAGGCACTGAAGCTTTCCTT.